These T cell receptor beta chains were read from a single sample in a study of PD-1 blockade in classical Hodgkin lymphoma. Clones were read by immunoSEQ multiplex PCR, and TCRdb kept only the in-frame ones, dropping some. This sample yields 45,000 or so clones, of which about nine tenths are seen a single time; roughly a tenth belongs to the top ten. The sequencing here drew on peripheral blood mononuclear cells (PBMCs), taken at baseline. All receptors come from a human donor with classical Hodgkin lymphoma. Both conserved end residues are part of each CDR3. The order of the fields is clone size, D gene, V gene, J gene, CDR3 protein, CDR3 DNA. D genes are given only for firm matches. Where a row states a size, it is once, few, many or the class of an expanded clone; other rows omit it.

.	.	TRBV7-3	TRBJ2-7	CASSPSSRGDEQYF	TGTGCCAGCAGCCCCTCTAGCCGTGGGGACGAGCAGTACTTC
.	.	TRBV6-1	TRBJ1-1	CASRRTNTEAFF	TGTGCCAGCCGACGGACCAACACTGAAGCTTTCTTT
.	TRBD1	TRBV7-2	TRBJ2-2	CASSFPPGQGTGELFF	TGTGCCAGCAGCTTCCCCCCGGGACAGGGCACCGGGGAGCTGTTTTTT
.	.	TRBV5-1	TRBJ1-2	CASTLTGQSYGYTF	TGCGCCAGCACCTTGACGGGGCAGAGCTATGGCTACACCTTC
.	.	TRBV27	TRBJ1-2	CASSKGVVHGYTF	TGTGCCAGCAGTAAAGGGGTGGTTCATGGCTACACCTTC
.	TRBD1	TRBV10-3	TRBJ1-5	CAISGTGTQPQHF	TGTGCCATCAGCGGGACAGGGACTCAGCCCCAGCATTTT
.	.	TRBV7-9	TRBJ2-7	CASSPRWDGGYEQYF	TGTGCCAGCAGCCCCCGATGGGATGGCGGCTACGAGCAGTACTTC
.	.	TRBV2	TRBJ1-5	CASSERGAWQPQHF	TGTGCCAGCAGTGAACGGGGGGCCTGGCAGCCCCAGCATTTT
.	.	TRBV7-9	TRBJ2-3	CASSHHRVTFTDTQYF	TGTGCCAGCAGCCACCACAGGGTAACCTTCACAGATACGCAGTATTTT
.	TRBD1	TRBV15	TRBJ1-5	CATSIQGKPQHF	TGTGCCACCAGCATACAGGGGAAGCCCCAGCATTTT
.	.	TRBV5-4	TRBJ2-5	CASSPGGGEETQYF	TGTGCCAGCAGCCCAGGTGGCGGGGAAGAGACCCAGTACTTC
.	TRBD1	TRBV10-3	TRBJ2-5	CAITGGPQETQYF	TGTGCCATCACAGGGGGACCCCAAGAGACCCAGTACTTC
.	TRBD2	TRBV7-9	TRBJ2-3	CASSLTTGTSARDTQYF	TGTGCCAGCAGCTTGACGACCGGGACTAGCGCGAGAGATACGCAGTATTTT
.	.	TRBV6-5	TRBJ1-1	CASSYSGTKAFF	TGTGCCAGCAGTTACTCAGGCACAAAAGCTTTCTTT
.	.	TRBV7-2	TRBJ1-3	CASSAGGYSGNTIYF	TGTGCCAGCAGCGCCGGAGGGTACTCTGGAAACACCATATATTTT
.	TRBD2	TRBV4-1	TRBJ2-3	CASSPFRTSPQDTQYF	TGCGCCAGCAGCCCATTCAGGACTAGCCCACAAGATACGCAGTATTTT
.	.	TRBV14	TRBJ1-5	CASSQLTATHEGNQPQHF	TGTGCCAGCAGCCAATTGACAGCAACCCACGAGGGCAATCAGCCCCAGCATTTT
.	.	TRBV9	TRBJ1-4	CASSKTGTSEKLFF	TGTGCCAGCAGCAAAACCGGGACTAGTGAAAAACTGTTTTTT
once	.	TRBV7-8	TRBJ2-2	CASSYQQGFRELFF	TGTGCCAGCAGCTACCAGCAGGGATTCAGGGAGCTGTTTTTT
.	TRBD1	TRBV18	TRBJ2-2	CASSHRQGYTGELFF	TGTGCCAGCTCTCATCGACAGGGGTACACCGGGGAGCTGTTTTTT
.	.	TRBV28	TRBJ1-5	CASSLGGARQPQHF	TGTGCCAGCAGTTTGGGGGGGGCTCGTCAGCCCCAGCATTTT
.	.	TRBV7-2	TRBJ1-5	CASSLESWYGNQPQHF	TGTGCCAGCAGCTTAGAGAGTTGGTACGGCAATCAGCCCCAGCATTTT
once	TRBD1	TRBV23-1	TRBJ1-4	CASSQFDRDATNEKLFF	TGCGCCAGCAGTCAATTCGACAGGGACGCAACTAATGAAAAACTGTTTTTT
.	.	TRBV9	TRBJ2-2	CASSLGTGELFF	TGTGCCAGCAGCCTGGGGACCGGGGAGCTGTTTTTT
.	.	TRBV7-8	TRBJ1-2	CASSLGQANYGYTF	TGTGCCAGCAGCTTAGGACAGGCAAACTATGGCTACACCTTC
.	TRBD2	TRBV6-6	TRBJ2-3	CASSYPGGHTDTQYF	TGTGCCAGCAGTTACCCGGGGGGGCACACAGATACGCAGTATTTT